A selection of T cell receptor beta chains follows, all from one sample in a study of shared clonotypes between healthy human individuals. Only in-frame clones appear in the TCRdb table, and some are missing; sequencing was by immunoSEQ multiplex PCR. The sample has around 330,000 clones, about 74% seen once. Sequencing was done on a sample of memory CD4+ T cells sorted from blood. Receptors originate from a man aged 30 to 39 in good health. The CDR3 runs from the conserved cysteine through the conserved F or W. D genes are given only for firm matches. Some rows have no size entry. The others give once, few or many, or a class for an expanded clone.

TRBD2	TRBV28	few	TRBJ2-5	CASSSWGGVETQYF	TGTGCCAGCAGTTCCTGGGGAGGGGTGGAGACCCAGTACTTC
NA	TRBV5-1	once	TRBJ2-2	CASSYNKGYTGELFF	TGCGCCAGCAGCTACAATAAGGGATACACCGGGGAGCTGTTTTTT
TRBD2	TRBV7-2	few	TRBJ2-1	CASTKPARLAGGPYNEQFF	TGTGCCAGCACCAAGCCCGCGAGACTAGCGGGAGGCCCATACAATGAGCAGTTCTTC
TRBD2	TRBV19	few	TRBJ2-2	CASRTGGATGELFF	TGTGCCAGCCGTACCGGGGGGGCCACCGGGGAGCTGTTTTTT
NA	TRBV7-9	few	TRBJ2-1	CASSLEWGLYEQFF	TGTGCCAGCAGCTTAGAGTGGGGGTTGTATGAGCAGTTCTTC
TRBD1	TRBV28	NA	TRBJ1-1	CASTTGGFVNTEAFF	TGTGCCAGCACGACAGGGGGCTTCGTGAACACTGAAGCTTTCTTT
NA	TRBV5-1	few	TRBJ1-3	CASSSADTSSGNTIYF	TGCGCCAGCAGTTCCGCCGACACTTCCTCTGGAAACACCATATATTTT
TRBD1	TRBV6-5	NA	TRBJ2-1	CASSYVRDRTNEQFF	TGTGCCAGCAGTTACGTCCGGGACAGGACCAATGAGCAGTTCTTC
NA	TRBV7-7	NA	TRBJ2-1	CASSQDDRPSNEQFF	TGTGCTAGCAGCCAAGACGACCGGCCTAGCAATGAGCAGTTCTTC
NA	TRBV5-5	many	TRBJ2-5	CASSPTGFSLETQYF	TGTGCCAGCAGCCCTACCGGGTTCTCTCTCGAGACCCAGTACTTC
NA	TRBV7-2	once	TRBJ2-5	CASSLKPLPETQYF	TGTGCCAGCAGCTTAAAACCGTTACCTGAGACCCAGTACTTC
NA	TRBV25-1	NA	TRBJ2-1	CASSDNGFYEQFF	TGTGCCAGCAGTGATAATGGATTCTATGAGCAGTTCTTC
NA	TRBV7-8	few	TRBJ2-7	CASSFTGAGEQYF	TGTGCCAGCAGCTTTACGGGGGCGGGCGAGCAGTACTTC
TRBD2	TRBV18	NA	TRBJ2-7	CASSPRGGTFYEQYF	TGTGCCAGCTCACCCCGGGGAGGGACCTTCTACGAGCAGTACTTC
NA	TRBV10-3	NA	TRBJ2-4	CAISEGGESNIQYF	TGTGCCATCAGTGAGGGGGGCGAGTCAAACATTCAGTACTTC
TRBD1	TRBV10-1	NA	TRBJ2-3	CASSEFRQGIRNTQYF	TGCGCCAGCAGTGAGTTCAGACAGGGTATAAGGAATACGCAGTATTTT
TRBD1	TRBV6-5	NA	TRBJ1-1	CASRAGGETEAFF	TGTGCCAGCCGGGCAGGGGGTGAGACTGAAGCTTTCTTT
TRBD1	TRBV29-1	NA	TRBJ2-7	CSVVRDSPYEQYF	TGCAGCGTTGTCCGGGACAGCCCCTACGAGCAGTACTTC
TRBD2	TRBV2	NA	TRBJ2-1	CASTEREGVYNEQFF	TGTGCCAGCACCGAGCGGGAGGGGGTATACAATGAGCAGTTCTTC
NA	TRBV11-3	NA	TRBJ1-2	CASRVKWWQDYGYTF	TGTGCCAGCAGGGTCAAATGGTGGCAGGACTATGGCTACACCTTC
NA	TRBV7-6	NA	TRBJ2-7	CASSSLSSSYEQYF	TGTGCCAGCAGCTCCCTCTCTAGCTCCTACGAGCAGTACTTC
NA	TRBV30	NA	TRBJ1-6	CAWTLGTAGSPLHF	TGTGCCTGGACCCTCGGGACGGCGGGGTCACCCCTCCACTTT
NA	TRBV18	NA	TRBJ2-5	CASSPPGSLRETQYF	TGTGCCAGCTCACCACCCGGTAGCCTGAGAGAGACCCAGTACTTC
TRBD2	TRBV13	few	TRBJ2-7	CASSPRGLASYEQYF	TGTGCCAGCAGTCCTCGGGGACTAGCGAGTTACGAGCAGTACTTC
NA	TRBV7-2	few	TRBJ1-1	CASSTAYRSEAFF	TGTGCCAGCAGCACCGCCTACAGATCGGAAGCTTTCTTT
NA	TRBV18	NA	TRBJ2-1	CASSPPSYNEQFF	TGTGCCAGCTCACCACCATCGTACAATGAGCAGTTCTTC
NA	TRBV11-2	NA	TRBJ2-3	CASSLRDSTDTQYF	TGTGCCAGCAGCTTACGGGACAGCACAGATACGCAGTATTTT
TRBD1	TRBV10-2	few	TRBJ1-5	CASSVTQGGGQPQHF	TGCGCCAGCAGTGTAACACAGGGGGGAGGTCAGCCCCAGCATTTT
NA	TRBV20-1	NA	TRBJ1-5	CSARNNQPQHF	TGCAGTGCTAGGAATAATCAGCCCCAGCATTTT
NA	TRBV11-2	few	TRBJ2-3	CASSYRVMADTQYF	TGTGCCAGCAGCTACAGGGTGATGGCAGATACGCAGTATTTT
NA	TRBV5-4	NA	TRBJ1-1	CASSLPTRTEAFF	TGTGCCAGCAGCTTGCCGACTCGAACTGAAGCTTTCTTT
NA	TRBV9	few	TRBJ1-4	CASSVSGAGEKLFF	TGTGCCAGCAGCGTATCGGGGGCTGGTGAAAAACTGTTTTTT
NA	TRBV5-4	NA	TRBJ1-1	CASSTGTVNTEAFF	TGTGCCAGCAGCACCGGGACGGTGAACACTGAAGCTTTCTTT
NA	TRBV6-1	few	TRBJ1-2	CAILGVRGDYGYTF	TGTGCCATACTAGGGGTTCGCGGGGACTATGGCTACACCTTC
TRBD2	TRBV28	NA	TRBJ2-6	CASSLLASGSFGANVLTF	TGTGCCAGCAGTTTGTTGGCTAGCGGGAGTTTTGGGGCCAACGTCCTGACTTTC
TRBD1	TRBV6-5	NA	TRBJ1-5	CASSKQGRDQPQHF	TGTGCCAGCAGCAAACAGGGGCGGGATCAGCCCCAGCATTTT
NA	TRBV6-1	few	TRBJ2-1	CASSEMEGALYNEQFF	TGTGCCAGCAGTGAAATGGAGGGGGCCCTATACAATGAGCAGTTCTTC
TRBD2	TRBV9	NA	TRBJ2-1	CASSAQLAGVVDEQFF	TGTGCCAGCAGCGCCCAACTAGCGGGAGTTGTAGATGAGCAGTTCTTC
NA	TRBV11-2	NA	TRBJ1-1	CASSLEGSVGTEAFF	TGTGCCAGCAGCTTAGAGGGATCGGTAGGAACTGAAGCTTTCTTT
NA	TRBV7-9	NA	TRBJ2-7	CASRPPRGPPRVGYEQYF	TGTGCCAGCAGGCCCCCCCGGGGACCCCCGAGAGTAGGCTACGAGCAGTACTTC
NA	TRBV6-1	NA	TRBJ2-7	CASSPQGYEQYF	TGTGCCAGCAGCCCTCAGGGATACGAGCAGTACTTC
NA	TRBV28	few	TRBJ2-3	CASSFPQGRGKTDTQYF	TGTGCCAGCAGTTTTCCTCAGGGCAGGGGAAAAACAGATACGCAGTATTTT
TRBD1	TRBV6-1	NA	TRBJ2-7	CASSEVGQGPYEQYF	TGTGCCAGCAGTGAGGTGGGACAGGGTCCCTACGAGCAGTACTTC
NA	TRBV5-6	few	TRBJ2-3	CASSLQRNTQYF	TGTGCCAGCAGCTTGCAAAGAAATACGCAGTATTTT
NA	TRBV11-3	NA	TRBJ2-3	CASSPSGDTQYF	TGTGCCAGCAGCCCTTCTGGCGATACGCAGTATTTT
NA	TRBV7-2	NA	TRBJ2-1	CASSPPPVHNEQFF	TGTGCCAGCAGCCCACCGCCGGTCCACAATGAGCAGTTCTTC
NA	TRBV5-1	NA	TRBJ2-7	CASSRGGSINEQYF	TGCGCCAGCAGCAGGGGAGGAAGTATTAATGAGCAGTACTTC
NA	TRBV25-1	NA	TRBJ2-3	CASALTDTQYF	TGTGCCAGCGCCCTCACAGATACGCAGTATTTT
TRBD1	TRBV9	NA	TRBJ2-5	CASSTGTATQETQYF	TGTGCCAGCAGCACCGGGACAGCGACACAAGAGACCCAGTACTTC
NA	TRBV18	NA	TRBJ2-7	CASSLRTEPYYEQYF	TGTGCCAGCTCACTACGGACCGAGCCATACTACGAGCAGTACTTC
NA	TRBV5-1	NA	TRBJ1-3	CASSLGVQGSGNTIYF	TGCGCCAGCAGCTTGGGGGTTCAAGGCTCTGGAAACACCATATATTTT
NA	TRBV7-6	NA	TRBJ2-5	CASSLVVEETQYF	TGTGCCAGCAGCTTAGTGGTCGAAGAGACCCAGTACTTC
NA	TRBV28	NA	TRBJ2-3	CASSPTGTSTDTQYF	TGTGCCAGCAGCCCGACAGGGACTAGCACAGATACGCAGTATTTT
TRBD1	TRBV7-3	few	TRBJ2-2	CASSRDRVDTGELFF	TGTGCCAGCAGCCGGGACAGGGTCGACACCGGGGAGCTGTTTTTT
NA	TRBV7-2	few	TRBJ1-2	CASSLLRTPSNYGYTF	TGTGCCAGCAGCTTACTTCGGACACCAAGCAACTATGGCTACACCTTC